The clone carrying this T cell receptor beta chain was recorded once. What it binds is unknown. This entry belongs to a study of T cell responses to AZD1222 COVID-19 vaccine. Background on the study: The analysis combined second doses at about 4 or about 12 weeks.

Generated by immunoSEQ multiplex PCR, the TCRdb table keeps only in-frame clones and is missing some. The data show around 30,000 clones, 93% seen once. Study conclusions and caveats: Compared with day 0, the breadth and depth of the Spike-specific TCR repertoire rose significantly after two doses of AZD1222. Nearly half of unique spike-specific TCRs reportedly avoided B.1.351 and B.1.1.7 mutated regions.

Germline V gene lookup returns CDR1 LGHDT and CDR2 YNNKEL (reference sequence). V lost 4 bases to trimming and J lost 5 bases, with 18 bases between them. This CDR3 spans 16 amino acids. The sample in question was peripheral blood, obtained on day 0 of AZD1222 vaccination. The TCR comes from an adult in good health. This chain joins TRBV3-1 (or the pseudogene TRBV3-2) and TRBJ2-4; no firm D call. CDR3 sequence (DNA): TGTGCCAGCAGCCCCGGGCTCCTCCAAAGGGAAAACATTCAGTACTTC. Translating it yields CASSPGLLQRENIQYF.